The rows below give T cell receptor beta chains drawn from one sample of a study of shared clonotypes between healthy human individuals. Sequencing was performed with immunoSEQ multiplex PCR; in TCRdb, only in-frame clones are kept and a portion is missing. This sample has approximately 530,000 clones, with roughly 95% found just once. Source material: naive CD4+ T cells sorted from blood. The receptors derive from a woman in her twenties or thirties in good health. The CDR3 runs from the conserved cysteine through the conserved F or W. The order of the fields is clone size, J gene, V gene, D gene, CDR3 DNA, CDR3 protein. A D gene is named only where the DNA matches it firmly. A row's size may be missing; if present it is once, few, many or a size class.

>-|TRBJ2-2|TRBV4-2|TRBD1
TGTGCCAGCAGCCACGACAGGGGGCGGACCGGGGAGCTGTTTTTT
CASSHDRGRTGELFF
>-|TRBJ2-4|TRBV27|TRBD1
TGTGCCAGCAGTCCGTTCGGACAGGGAAAAAACATTCAGTACTTC
CASSPFGQGKNIQYF
>-|TRBJ1-1|TRBV5-1|-
TGCGCCAGCAGCTTGGGTGTGAACACTGAAGCTTTCTTT
CASSLGVNTEAFF
>-|TRBJ2-2|TRBV9|-
TGTGCCAGCAGCGTAGTAGGGGACACCGGGGAGCTGTTTTTT
CASSVVGDTGELFF
>-|TRBJ2-1|TRBV4-1|TRBD2
TGCGCCAGCAGCCCCGGGCCACTAGCGGGCAACAATGAGCAGTTCTTC
CASSPGPLAGNNEQFF
>once|TRBJ1-1|TRBV7-9|-
TGTGCCAGCAGCCTGGGCGGGGAAGCTTTCTTT
CASSLGGEAFF
>once|TRBJ1-1|TRBV13|-
TGTGCCAGCAGCAGAGGGGGTTACAGGGTGAACACTGAAGCTTTCTTT
CASSRGGYRVNTEAFF
>-|TRBJ2-7|TRBV28|-
TGTGCCAGCAGTTACCCCGTAGGGTCCTACTACGAGCAGTACTTC
CASSYPVGSYYEQYF
>-|TRBJ1-2|TRBV28|-
TGTGCCAGCAGCCCAACCGGGACGTACTATGGCTACACCTTC
CASSPTGTYYGYTF
>-|TRBJ2-1|TRBV19|-
TGTGCCAGTTCCAAGGGGGACCGCTCCTACAATGAGCAGTTCTTC
CASSKGDRSYNEQFF
>-|TRBJ2-7|TRBV5-1|-
TGCGCCAGCAGCTCCTGGCCCAAGGGGACCGAGCAGTACTTC
CASSSWPKGTEQYF
>-|TRBJ2-5|TRBV25-1|-
TGTGCCAGCAGTGAAAAGAAGACCCAGTACTTC
CASSEKKTQYF
>-|TRBJ2-3|TRBV27|-
TGTGCCAGCAGTTTATCGGAGAGCACAGATACGCAGTATTTT
CASSLSESTDTQYF
>-|TRBJ2-1|TRBV10-1|TRBD2
TGCGCCAGCAGTGACCAACTAGCGGGAGGAGGTGGTGAGCAGTTCTTC
CASSDQLAGGGGEQFF
>-|TRBJ2-5|TRBV19|-
TGTGCCAGTAGTATAGGGGGATACCAAGAGACCCAGTACTTC
CASSIGGYQETQYF
>few|TRBJ1-1|TRBV4-1|-
TGCGCCAGCAGCCAAACCGCCGGGAGCCCAGCCTCAGCTTTCTTT
CASSQTAGSPASAFF
>-|TRBJ1-3|TRBV4-1|-
TGCGCCAGCAGCCCCCTTTGGCCGGGGGGCAGTGGAAACACCATATATTTT
CASSPLWPGGSGNTIYF
>-|TRBJ1-2|TRBV18|-
TGTGCCAGCTCACCAGGGGCAACGATATGGGGCTACACCTTC
CASSPGATIWGYTF
>once|TRBJ2-2|TRBV28|-
TGTGCCAGCAGTTTAGGGTTCCTGAACACCGGGGAGCTGTTTTTT
CASSLGFLNTGELFF
>-|TRBJ1-1|TRBV5-6|-
TGTGCCAGCAGCCTGGGGACTGAAGCTTTCTTT
CASSLGTEAFF
>once|TRBJ1-5|TRBV28|TRBD1
TGTGCCAGCAGTACTCAGGGGGCCCCAGGCAATCAGCCCCAGCATTTT
CASSTQGAPGNQPQHF
>-|TRBJ1-2|TRBV28|TRBD1
TGTGCCAGCGGGACAGGGAACTATGGCTACACCTTC
CASGTGNYGYTF
>once|TRBJ1-1|TRBV4-1|-
TGCGCCAGCAGCCAGGAATCGGGAGGCACTGAAGCTTTCTTT
CASSQESGGTEAFF
>-|TRBJ2-7|TRBV10-1|TRBD2
TGCGCCAGTTCGAGCGGGGCGGGCCCCTACGAGCAGTACTTC
CASSSGAGPYEQYF
>-|TRBJ2-2|TRBV11-3|-
TGTGCCAGCAGCTTGGGACCGCGTGACACCGGGGAGCTGTTTTTT
CASSLGPRDTGELFF
>-|TRBJ1-1|TRBV28|-
TGTGCCAGCAGTTATTCCAGGGCGTACACTGAAGCTTTCTTT
CASSYSRAYTEAFF
>-|TRBJ1-1|TRBV7-3|-
TGTGCCAGCAGCTTATCCATCGGGAACACTGAAGCTTTCTTT
CASSLSIGNTEAFF
>-|TRBJ2-3|TRBV10-2|-
TGCGCCAGCAAGTCTCAGTTCTCTAGCACAGATACGCAGTATTTT
CASKSQFSSTDTQYF
>-|TRBJ2-7|TRBV5-6|-
TGTGCCAGCAGCTTACGGAGGGGTGGTGGCCACGAGCAGTACTTC
CASSLRRGGGHEQYF
>-|TRBJ2-1|TRBV30|TRBD2
TGTGCCGGGACCCTGGGGCTAGCGGGACATGAGCAGTTCTTC
CAGTLGLAGHEQFF
>-|TRBJ2-6|TRBV5-1|TRBD2
TGCGCCAGCAGCCCGGCCAGCATGGGGAGGGAGGTCTCTGGGGCCAACGTCCTGACTTTC
CASSPASMGREVSGANVLTF
>-|TRBJ2-2|TRBV28|-
TGTGCCAGCGAGGGACCTTATGTTTACGGTGGCACCGGGGAGCTGTTTTTT
CASEGPYVYGGTGELFF
>once|TRBJ1-1|TRBV27|-
TGTGCCAGCAGTTTAGAGAGAAACACTGAAGCTTTCTTT
CASSLERNTEAFF
>-|TRBJ2-7|TRBV9|TRBD1
TGTGCCAGCAGCGAGGGACAGGATCCCTACGAGCAGTACTTC
CASSEGQDPYEQYF
>-|TRBJ1-6|TRBV7-9|TRBD1
TGTGCCAGCAGCTCGACGGACAGGGGATCTAATTCACCCCTCCACTTT
CASSSTDRGSNSPLHF
>once|TRBJ2-6|TRBV18|-
TGTGCCAGCTCACCGGTACAGCGACCTAGCTCTGGGGCCAACGTCCTGACTTTC
CASSPVQRPSSGANVLTF
>-|TRBJ1-3|TRBV4-1|-
TGCGCCAGCAGCCAACCAGGGACTGGAAACACCATATATTTT
CASSQPGTGNTIYF
>-|TRBJ2-7|TRBV7-6|-
TGTGCCAGCAGCCCTAAGGGAGTCAGTCCTCAGAAATTCTACGAGCAGTACTTC
CASSPKGVSPQKFYEQYF
>-|TRBJ2-1|TRBV9|TRBD2
TGTGCCAGCAGCGTAACCGGGACTAGCCGACCAATATCCCAGTTCTTC
CASSVTGTSRPISQFF
>-|TRBJ2-5|TRBV28|TRBD2
TGTGCCATCAAGACTAGCGGGAGGTTGGAGACCCAGTACTTC
CAIKTSGRLETQYF
>-|TRBJ2-7|TRBV4-2|-
TGTGCCAGCAGCCAAGGGGGGAGGAGCTCCTACGAGCAGTACTTC
CASSQGGRSSYEQYF
>-|TRBJ1-5|TRBV5-6|-
TGTGCCAGCAGCTTGGGCGGGTCAGGGCAGCCCCAGCATTTT
CASSLGGSGQPQHF
>-|TRBJ2-7|TRBV7-3|TRBD2
TGTGCCAGCGGCCCTAGCGGGAACGCGTACGAGCAGTACTTC
CASGPSGNAYEQYF
>once|TRBJ2-7|TRBV28|TRBD1
TGTGCCAGCAGCCGGGACAGGGTTTTTTACGAGCAGTACTTC
CASSRDRVFYEQYF
>-|TRBJ1-1|TRBV13|TRBD1
TGTGCCAGCAGCTTAGGAGGGGGCAGTATGAACACTGAAGCTTTCTTT
CASSLGGGSMNTEAFF
>-|TRBJ2-7|TRBV6-5|-
TGTGCCAGCAGTTATCTTCTCTCCTACGAGCAGTACTTC
CASSYLLSYEQYF
>-|TRBJ2-7|TRBV28|-
TGTGCCAGCAGAACCGCAACCTACGAGCAGTACTTC
CASRTATYEQYF
>-|TRBJ2-1|TRBV7-9|TRBD2
TGTGCCAGCAGCCCCCCTAGCGGGAGGGCGGATGAGCAGTTCTTC
CASSPPSGRADEQFF
>-|TRBJ1-1|TRBV11-2|-
TGTGCCAGCAGCTTTGGGGTGGAGAGGGCTTTCTTT
CASSFGVERAFF
>-|TRBJ2-1|TRBV18|TRBD2
TGTGCCAGCTCATGGGGACTAGCGGGAGGGAATGAGCAGTTCTTC
CASSWGLAGGNEQFF
>once|TRBJ1-1|TRBV5-1|-
TGCGCCAGCAGCTTACAGGGATCGGGCACTGAAGCTTTCTTT
CASSLQGSGTEAFF